These 5 T cell receptor beta chains were all obtained from the same sample, sequenced in a study of OX40 agonist ivuxolimab in advanced cancers. Clones were sequenced by immunoSEQ multiplex PCR, and TCRdb holds only the in-frame ones, with some missing. Of about 83,000 clones listed, 84% were seen once; the top ten hold 1.5% to 2%. This specimen was CD4+ or CD8+ T cells sorted from blood, taken in a trial of the OX40 agonist ivuxolimab. The receptors originated from an adult with an advanced solid tumor such as melanoma, head and neck, liver or kidney cancer.

V usage is TRBV11-2 and J usage is TRBJ1-1, with unresolved D. Trimming stripped 1 base from V and 8 bases from J, with 11 bases between. The germline gives CDR1 SGHAT, CDR2 FQNNGV. The CDR3 length is 13 residues. For the CDR3, the DNA is TGTGCCAGCAGCTTAGCTCAGCTGTTCGAAGCTTTCTTT. This sequence encodes CASSLAQLFEAFF.

The rearrangement joins TRBV19 to TRBJ2-3, with 8 bases identical to TRBD2. This CDR3 spans 15 amino acids. CDR1 and CDR2 (germline): LNHDA, SQIVND (reference sequence). The V gene end was trimmed by 4 bases and the J gene end by 4 bases; junction bases not matched to a gene: 7. CDR3 sequence (DNA): TGTGCCAGTAGTACGGGGGGGGCCCGAGCAGATACGCAGTATTTT. It codes for CASSTGGARADTQYF.

In this sample, this clone turned up a few times. The CDR3 DNA sequence: TGCGCCAGCAGCTTGGAATCCGCCTACAATGAGCAGTTCTTC. Its protein is CASSLESAYNEQFF. J is TRBJ2-1 and V is TRBV5-1; D not resolved. Looked up from germline, CDR1 is SGHRS and CDR2 is YFSETQ. Trimming took 0 bases from V and 2 from J, leaving 6 bases between them. The CDR3 runs 14 residues.

This chain joins TRBV29-1 and TRBJ1-2, with D possibly being TRBD1 (5 bases). The CDR3 is 13 residues long. Deletions cut 2 bases from V and 8 bases from J, with 15 bases between. The V gene's germline CDR1 is SQVTM and CDR2 ANQGSEA. CDR3 sequence reads: CSVERRGPWGYTF. As DNA, the CDR3 is TGCAGCGTTGAACGTAGGGGCCCTTGGGGCTACACCTTC.

The CDR3 region has the DNA TGTGCCAGCAGTTCCCTCCGCAGGGATGGCTACACCTTC. Amino acids: CASSSLRRDGYTF. The chain links TRBV28 to TRBJ1-2, with D possibly matching TRBD1 (5 bases). The CDR3 sequence is 13 residues long. Germline V gives CDR1 MDHEN, CDR2 SYDVKM. The ends were cut back, 4 bases at V and 6 bases at J, with 12 bases in the middle.